Below are 3 T cell receptor beta chains sequenced from a single sample in a study of blood T cell repertoires in COVID-19. Some clones are missing from TCRdb's copy, which holds only in-frame ones; the method was immunoSEQ multiplex PCR. Among approximately 230,000 clones listed, about nine tenths were seen once. Specimen: peripheral blood. Source of these receptors: a woman aged 25 to 39 with COVID-19, enrolled during active disease.

The chain couples TRBV6-1 to TRBJ1-2; D uncertain. The CDR3 is made up of 13 amino acids. Germline lookup yields CDR1 MNHNS and CDR2 SASEGT. With 2 bases removed from V and 9 bases from J, the gap between germline ends came to 13 bases. The CDR3 loop is CASSETAVTSYTF. The DNA for the CDR3 is TGTGCCAGCAGTGAAACGGCAGTCACTAGCTACACCTTC.

This clone appeared once. This chain connects TRBV7-9 to TRBJ2-6, with TRBD1 as a possible D gene (6 bases). V lost 7 bases to trimming and J lost 2 bases, with 15 bases between them. The CDR3 loop spans 16 amino acids. In germline, CDR1 is SEHNR, CDR2 FQNEAQ (reference sequence). This chain's CDR3 is CASIGEQGTGANVLTF. The DNA of the CDR3 is TGTGCCAGCATCGGGGAACAGGGTACTGGGGCCAACGTCCTGACTTTC.

V usage is TRBV6-2 or TRBV6-3 and J usage is TRBJ1-5; tentative D call: TRBD1 (5 bases). CDR3 length: 14 amino acids. The ends were cut back, 2 bases at V and 6 bases at J, with 11 bases in the middle. Germline values: CDR1 MNHEY, CDR2 SVGEGT. The CDR3 DNA follows: TGTGCCAGCAGTTACGGCGGGGGGAGTCAGCCCCAGCATTTT. It encodes CASSYGGGSQPQHF.